The 5 T cell receptor beta chains in this list originate from one sample, sequenced in a study of T cell changes during pregnancy in multiple sclerosis (dated by TCRdb to between 2018 and 2020). Libraries were constructed by the immunoSEQ multiplex PCR assay. TCRdb stores this immuneACCESS table with in-frame sequences only. Part of the clones is absent; in the studies checked, under half of the shortfall reflects unresolved V genes, and no reason is known for the rest. The sample table records around 50,000 clones; roughly 89% of these occur just once. About 5% of the sample lies in the top ten. The sequenced sample consisted of peripheral blood from another person, used as feeder cells. These receptors were taken from a human donor whose cells served as feeder cells for cultures in a pregnancy study.

V and J are TRBV6-1 and TRBJ1-4; D may be TRBD1 (5 bases). CDR1 is MNHNS and CDR2 is SASEGT in the germline V gene. Trimming pared 7 bases from V and 0 bases from J, leaving 12 bases between. The CDR3 loop spans 15 amino acids. Written as DNA, the CDR3 is TGTGCCAGCAATCCGGGGCCGGCAACTAATGAAAAACTGTTTTTT. Translating it yields CASNPGPATNEKLFF.

The chain uses TRBV19 and TRBJ2-1; tentative D call: TRBD2 (6 bases). CDR3 length equals 14 residues. The germline gives CDR1 LNHDA, CDR2 SQIVND (reference sequence). V was clipped by 10 bases and J by 7 bases, with 20 bases between them. DNA of the CDR3: TGTGCCATCTCGAAGGAGGGGCCCTTTAATGAGCAGTTCTTC. Protein: CAISKEGPFNEQFF. The variable domain in full, with the rest retrieved from reference TRBV19 and TRBJ2-1, is DGGITQSPKYLFRKEGQNVTLSCEQNLNHDAMYWYRQDPGQGLRLIYYSQIVNDFQKGDIAEGYSVSREKKESFPLTVTSAQKNPTAFYLCAISKEGPFNEQFFGPGTRLTVL.

This clone was seen more than once but under ten times. The CDR3 DNA is TGTGCCAGCAGCTCAATACAGGGGGCCCGTAGGGCGAACACTGAAGCTTTCTTT. It codes for CASSSIQGARRANTEAFF. The rearrangement joins TRBV28 to TRBJ1-1; TRBD1 matches 9 bases. Unmatched junction bases numbered 15, after V lost 6 bases and J lost 1 base. This CDR3 is built from 18 residues. Germline CDR1 is MDHEN and CDR2 is SYDVKM.

This clone appeared a single time. V is TRBV6-5 and J is TRBJ1-1, with 7 bases aligning to TRBD1. V was clipped by 0 bases and J by 3 bases; unmatched bases: 7. This CDR3 has 16 amino acids. Looked up from germline, CDR1 is MNHEY and CDR2 is SVGAGI. CDR3 nucleotides: TGTGCCAGCAGTTACTCCCTGACAGGGTTGTACACTGAAGCTTTCTTT. This codes for CASSYSLTGLYTEAFF.

CDR3 in DNA: TGTGCCAGCAGTCCTCGGGGGACAGGGGACAAAAACATTCAGTACTTC. It translates to CASSPRGTGDKNIQYF. V usage is TRBV16 and J usage is TRBJ2-4; 10 positions match TRBD1. The junction had 8 bases not matched to a gene; V was cut back by 6 bases and J by 3 bases. Germline V gene sequence: CDR1 KGHSY, CDR2 FQNENV. The CDR3 loop spans 16 amino acids.